Following are 31 T cell receptor beta chains from one sample sequenced in a study of T cell responses to AZD1222 COVID-19 vaccine. Clones were sequenced by immunoSEQ multiplex PCR, and TCRdb holds only the in-frame ones, with some missing. Of 190,000 or so clones in the sample, 85% to 90% are singletons; the top ten hold 26%. The sample in question was peripheral blood, obtained 28 days after the second AZD1222 dose. These receptors came from an adult who received the AZD1222 COVID-19 vaccine.

The rearrangement joins TRBV5-1 to TRBJ2-5; 8 positions match TRBD1. The V gene end was trimmed by 2 bases and the J gene end by 3 bases; junction bases not matched to a gene: 3. Germline CDR1 and CDR2: SGHRS and YFSETQ. CDR3 length: 14 residues. Here the CDR3 DNA reads TGCGCCAGCAGCTTCCAGGGGGCGGAAGAGACCCAGTACTTC. This sequence encodes CASSFQGAEETQYF.

CDR3 sequence: CASSQSAGYGNTIYF. Written as DNA, the CDR3 is TGCGCCAGCAGTCAATCCGCAGGATATGGAAACACCATATATTTT. The J gene is TRBJ1-3, the V gene TRBV23-1; D not certain. TRBV23-1 is annotated as an ORF whose role is uncertain. The germline V and J ends were trimmed by 0 bases and 3 bases, with 9 bases remaining between them. The CDR3 is 15 residues long.

This clone was observed a handful of times. This sequence joins TRBV30 and TRBJ2-7, with D unresolved. The CDR3 totals 13 residues. From germline, CDR1 is GTSNPN and CDR2 SVGIG (reference sequence). Trimming took 3 bases from V and 1 from J, leaving 10 bases between them. The CDR3 here is CAWSGVSSYEQYF. The DNA for the CDR3 is TGTGCCTGGAGCGGAGTCTCTTCCTACGAGCAGTACTTC.

The J gene is TRBJ1-6, the V gene TRBV28; TRBD1 aligns across 9 bases. V was pared by 4 bases and J by 10 bases, with 11 bases of the junction left unmatched. This CDR3 contains 16 residues. Germline-derived CDR1 and CDR2 are MDHEN and SYDVKM. The DNA for the CDR3 is TGTGCCAGCAGTTGGGGAAGTGGGACAGGGTCCTCACCCCTCCACTTT. Encoded protein: CASSWGSGTGSSPLHF.

The chain couples TRBV19 to TRBJ2-7; D may be TRBD1 or TRBD2 (5 bases each). Germline CDR1 is LNHDA and CDR2 is SQIVND (reference sequence). This CDR3 is 14 amino acids long. With 2 bases removed from V and 1 base from J, the gap between germline ends came to 9 bases. CDR3 DNA sequence: TGTGCCAGTAGTATACGGGGCCCTTCCTACGAGCAGTACTTC. Translated: CASSIRGPSYEQYF.

The table lists this clone with a count of one. The chain is built from TRBV29-1 and TRBJ2-1; no clear D. Germline V lookup: CDR1 SQVTM, CDR2 ANQGSEA. CDR3 length: 10 residues. Trimming took 8 bases from V and 4 from J, leaving 6 bases between them. CDR3 residues: CSCYYNEQFF. CDR3 nucleotide sequence: TGCAGCTGTTATTACAATGAGCAGTTCTTC.

The chain uses TRBV12-3 or TRBV12-4 and TRBJ2-7; tentative D call: TRBD1 (7 bases). The V end lost 5 bases, the J end lost 3 bases, and 8 bases lay between the germline ends. The CDR3 contains 12 residues. CDR3 coding DNA: TGTGCCAGCAGTCAGGGGGGCTACGAGCAGTACTTC. This translates into CASSQGGYEQYF.

This chain links TRBV25-1 with TRBJ2-7; D call uncertain. CDR1 is MGHDK and CDR2 is SYGVNS in the germline V gene. V dropped 2 bases and J dropped 3 bases, with 8 bases sitting between them. The CDR3 extends over 13 amino acids. The CDR3 DNA sequence: TGTGCCAGCAGTGAAGACTGGATCTACGAGCAGTACTTC. It translates to CASSEDWIYEQYF.

The chain couples TRBV5-4 to TRBJ1-6; a possible D gene is TRBD1 (5 bases). The CDR3 contains 13 residues. Germline-derived CDR1 and CDR2 are SGHNT and YYREEE (reference sequence). V lost 0 bases to trimming and J lost 11 bases, with 9 bases between them. CDR3 in amino acids: CASSLAGETPLHF. In nucleotides, the CDR3 is TGTGCCAGCAGCTTGGCGGGGGAGACACCCCTCCACTTT.

The chain carries TRBV12-5 and TRBJ2-3, with 12 bases identical to TRBD2. The CDR3 contains 17 residues. The V and J ends lost 1 base and 4 bases, in that order; junction bases with no gene match: 6. Germline-derived CDR1 and CDR2 are LGHNT and FRNRAP. As DNA, the CDR3 is TGTGCTAGTGGTTTGGGATCGACTAGCGGGAGCCCAGATACGCAGTATTTT. This codes for CASGLGSTSGSPDTQYF.

This rearrangement joins TRBV2 to TRBJ2-7; D perhaps matches TRBD2 (7 bases). Germline CDR1 is SNHLY and CDR2 is FYNNEI. This CDR3 has 14 residues. Trimming shortened V by 7 bases and J by 4 bases, and 17 bases separated the two germline ends. The DNA of the CDR3 is TGTGCCAGCAACGGTGGGGGGGCTTCATACGAGCAGTACTTC. Protein sequence: CASNGGGASYEQYF.

This clone was seen more than once but under ten times. The chain combines TRBV10-1 with TRBJ1-4; D unclear. Germline CDR1 WNHNN, CDR2 SYGVQD (reference sequence). This CDR3 is 16 amino acids long. V lost 2 bases and J lost 0, with 10 bases in between. CDR3 in DNA: TGCGCCAGCAGTGAGAAAAAGTTTGCAACTAATGAAAAACTGTTTTTT. Amino acids: CASSEKKFATNEKLFF.

The rearrangement links TRBV15 to TRBJ2-3; a weak D match, TRBD2 (7 bases). The germline V and J ends were trimmed by 0 bases and 3 bases, with 31 bases remaining between them. Per the germline V gene, CDR1 is LNHNV and CDR2 is YYDKDF (reference sequence). The CDR3 loop spans 22 amino acids. The CDR3 region is CATSRDYIDGRWGATRTDTQYF. The CDR3 region has the DNA TGTGCCACCAGCAGAGATTACATTGACGGGAGGTGGGGGGCGACCCGGACAGATACGCAGTATTTT.

V and J are TRBV10-3 and TRBJ1-6; 12 nucleotides align to TRBD1. J was trimmed by 5 bases and V by 0 bases; bases with no gene match: 5. The CDR3 consists of 18 residues. CDR1 is ENHRY, CDR2 SYGVKD, per germline. CDR3 region: CAISESGQGAPNNSPLHF. The CDR3 nucleotides are TGTGCCATCAGTGAGTCGGGACAGGGGGCGCCGAATAATTCACCCCTCCACTTT.

The genes are TRBV6-5 and TRBJ2-5, with 11 bases that match TRBD2. The CDR3 covers 15 residues. V lost 4 bases, J lost 4 bases, and 5 bases stayed unmatched. Germline V CDR1 and CDR2: MNHEY, SVGAGI. The CDR3 DNA reads TGTGCCAGCAGTTTCGGACTAGCGGGTGCAGAGACCCAGTACTTC. It encodes CASSFGLAGAETQYF.

The chain has TRBV7-2 and TRBJ2-7; the D gene is possibly TRBD2 (6 bases). CDR1 is SGHTA, CDR2 FQGNSA, per germline. The V gene lost 7 bases and the J gene lost 7 bases, with 20 bases spanning the gap. CDR3 length: 14 residues. The DNA of the CDR3 is TGTGCCAGCACCCCCTGGGCGGGACGTGAAGAGCAGTACTTC. This gives the protein CASTPWAGREEQYF. Combining the CDR3 with reference TRBV7-2 and TRBJ2-7 gives the whole variable domain GAGVSQSPSNKVTEKGKDVELRCDPISGHTALYWYRQSLGQGLEFLIYFQGNSAPDKSGLPSDRFSAERTGGSVSTLTIQRTQQEDSAVYLCASTPWAGREEQYFGPGTRLTVT.

This sequence joins TRBV6-4 and TRBJ2-1; the match to TRBD2 covers 9 bases. CDR1 and CDR2 from the germline V gene are MRHNA and SNTAGT. V shed 7 bases, J shed 5 bases, and the junction held 12 bases outside the gene matches. The length of the CDR3 is 16 residues. The CDR3 region has the DNA TGTGCCAGCAAGTTTAAGAGCGGGAGGTCTAACAATGAGCAGTTCTTC. The encoded protein is CASKFKSGRSNNEQFF.

This clone has only one observation. This chain links TRBV6-5 with TRBJ1-5, with unresolved D. The germline V gene has CDR1 MNHEY and CDR2 SVGAGI. The ends were cut back, 4 bases at V and 0 bases at J, with 7 bases in the middle. The CDR3 is 14 amino acids. The CDR3 here is CASSFINSNQPQHF. CDR3 in DNA: TGTGCCAGCAGTTTCATTAATAGCAATCAGCCCCAGCATTTT.

This rearrangement joins TRBV30 to TRBJ2-1; D is possibly TRBD1 (5 bases). The CDR3 consists of 13 residues. In germline, CDR1 is GTSNPN, CDR2 SVGIG (reference sequence). Deletions cut 0 bases from V and 9 bases from J, with 12 bases between. As DNA, the CDR3 is TGTGCCTGGAGTGTCTTGGGGCAGGGTGAGCAGTTCTTC. Amino acids: CAWSVLGQGEQFF.

The genes are TRBV28 and TRBJ2-5; 7 positions match TRBD1. The CDR3 is made up of 14 amino acids. From germline, CDR1 is MDHEN and CDR2 SYDVKM. The trim removed 5 bases at V and 2 bases at J, leaving 5 bases unmatched. The CDR3 DNA is TGTGCCAGCAGTCAGAGGACAGGTCAAGAGACCCAGTACTTC. Translating gives CASSQRTGQETQYF.

The J gene is TRBJ1-5, the V gene TRBV21-1. TRBV21-1 is a recognized pseudogene. The CDR3 runs 18 residues. The CDR3 reads CASSKAFSRDPSNQPQHF. The CDR3, as DNA: TGTGCCAGCAGCAAAGCGTTCTCCCGGGACCCGAGCAATCAGCCCCAGCATTTT.

The gene calls are TRBV6-2 or TRBV6-3 and TRBJ1-1, with D possibly matching TRBD1 (6 bases). Trimming removed 0 bases from V and 4 bases from J, with 6 bases in between. The CDR3 is 13 residues long. CDR1 is MNHEY, CDR2 SVGEGT, per germline. The CDR3 is CASSYSDSTEAFF. The CDR3 region has the DNA TGTGCCAGCAGTTACTCGGACAGCACTGAAGCTTTCTTT.

The chain carries TRBV28 and TRBJ2-7; 9 nucleotides match TRBD2. CDR3 length: 24 amino acids. CDR1 and CDR2 from the germline V gene are MDHEN and SYDVKM. Trimming took 5 bases from V and 6 from J; bases not matched to a gene: 38. CDR3: CASSPLWGSGQLLAGGTGGLEQYF. DNA for the CDR3: TGTGCCAGCAGTCCCCTATGGGGGTCGGGACAGCTTCTGGCGGGAGGGACCGGGGGGCTCGAGCAGTACTTC.

The rearrangement uses TRBV28 and TRBJ2-1, with 7 positions matching TRBD1. CDR1 and CDR2 from the germline V gene are MDHEN and SYDVKM. The ends lost 6 bases at V and 1 base at J; junction bases unmatched: 6. This CDR3 is built from 15 residues. The CDR3 sequence is CASRDRASSYNEQFF. The CDR3, as DNA: TGTGCCAGCAGAGACAGGGCCTCATCCTACAATGAGCAGTTCTTC.

This clone was detected many times. This chain links TRBV4-3 with TRBJ2-4, with 7 bases that match TRBD2. CDR3 length equals 17 residues. The V gene end was trimmed by 0 bases and the J gene end by 0 bases; junction bases not matched to a gene: 5. Per germline, CDR1 LGHNA and CDR2 YSLEER. CDR3 residues: CASSQDWWGGAKNIQYF. The CDR3 DNA reads as TGCGCCAGCAGCCAAGATTGGTGGGGGGGAGCCAAAAACATTCAGTACTTC.

V usage is TRBV2 and J usage is TRBJ2-5; no reliable D call. This CDR3 is built from 14 residues. The germline V and J ends were trimmed by 5 bases and 3 bases, with 13 bases remaining between them. Per the germline V gene, CDR1 is SNHLY and CDR2 is FYNNEI. The CDR3 nucleotides read TGTGCCAGCAGTCCACCAATTTATGAAGAGACCCAGTACTTC. It specifies CASSPPIYEETQYF. Combining the CDR3 with reference TRBV2 and TRBJ2-5 gives the whole variable domain EPEVTQTPSHQVTQMGQEVILRCVPISNHLYFYWYRQILGQKVEFLVSFYNNEISEKSEIFDDQFSVERPDGSNFTLKIRSTKLEDSAMYFCASSPPIYEETQYFGPGTRLLVL.

This chain connects TRBV5-1 to TRBJ2-2; the match to TRBD1 covers 7 bases. Per the germline V gene, CDR1 is SGHRS and CDR2 is YFSETQ. CDR3 length: 16 amino acids. V trimming: 2 bases; J trimming: 2 bases; junction bases outside the gene matches: 6. CDR3 DNA: TGCGCCAGCAGCTTTAACACAGGGGAAAACACCGGGGAGCTGTTTTTT. Translated: CASSFNTGENTGELFF. Drawing the rest from reference TRBV5-1 and TRBJ2-2, the complete variable domain is KAGVTQTPRYLIKTRGQQVTLSCSPISGHRSVSWYQQTPGQGLQFLFEYFSETQRNKGNFPGRFSGRQFSNSRSEMNVSTLELGDSALYLCASSFNTGENTGELFFGEGSRLTVL.

This clone turned up a few times. This chain joins TRBV7-2 and TRBJ2-7; 9 bases line up with TRBD2. Losses at the gene ends were 5 bases for V and 2 bases for J; bases not matched to a gene: 10. CDR1 SGHTA and CDR2 FQGNSA come from the germline V gene. The CDR3 has 16 amino acids. DNA for the CDR3: TGTGCCAGCAGCCCATCCGCCCTAGCGGGGCCCTACGAGCAGTACTTC. It encodes CASSPSALAGPYEQYF.

The V call is TRBV9, the J call TRBJ1-6, with a tentative D call TRBD1 (6 bases). Between the trimmed V and J ends, which lost 3 bases and 5 bases, there was a span of 9 bases. Germline CDR1 reads SGDLS; CDR2 reads YYNGEE. CDR3 length: 14 residues. CDR3 protein: CASSEGGDNSPLHF. As DNA, the CDR3 is TGTGCCAGCAGCGAGGGGGGAGATAATTCACCCCTCCACTTT.

This chain connects TRBV7-2 to TRBJ2-7, with D tentatively TRBD1 or TRBD2 (5 bases each). CDR3 length equals 16 residues. V shed 1 base and J shed 6 bases, with 19 bases lying between them. Germline CDR1 SGHTA, CDR2 FQGNSA. The CDR3 bases are TGTGCCAGCAGCTTAGGTAGGGACCTAATCGTCCTCGAGCAGTACTTC. Amino acid sequence: CASSLGRDLIVLEQYF. Variable domain in full (rest from reference TRBV7-2 and TRBJ2-7): GAGVSQSPSNKVTEKGKDVELRCDPISGHTALYWYRQSLGQGLEFLIYFQGNSAPDKSGLPSDRFSAERTGGSVSTLTIQRTQQEDSAVYLCASSLGRDLIVLEQYFGPGTRLTVT.

This clone was counted a single time. The rearrangement uses TRBV5-1 and TRBJ2-1; 7 bases are shared with TRBD2. The J segment lost 4 bases and the V segment lost 2 bases, leaving 3 bases of the junction unmatched. The CDR3 has 14 residues. Germline lookup yields CDR1 SGHRS and CDR2 YFSETQ. CDR3 amino acids: CASSLLATYNEQFF. The CDR3 DNA follows: TGCGCCAGCAGCTTACTAGCGACGTACAATGAGCAGTTCTTC.